Below, one TCR beta chain is given with its context. In the PCR, 60 Vbeta and 13 Jbeta primers were used. Clones were sequenced by immunoSEQ multiplex PCR, and TCRdb holds only the in-frame ones, with some missing. The table records approximately 170,000 clones, approximately 80% of them present only once. The data stem from a study of cytomegalovirus exposure and HLA in healthy donors. Looked up from germline, CDR1 is SGHRS and CDR2 is YFSETQ. The V gene end was trimmed by 0 bases and the J gene end by 8 bases; junction bases not matched to a gene: 10. This CDR3 has 16 residues. The genes are TRBV5-1 and TRBJ2-1; 8 bases map to TRBD1. Sequences were obtained from PBMCs. This TCR was sampled from a middle-aged woman in good health and CMV-seropositive. The chain's CDR3 is CASSLAMAGGGHEQFF. The DNA of the CDR3 is TGCGCCAGCAGCTTGGCCATGGCAGGGGGCGGGCATGAGCAGTTCTTC. Using reference TRBV5-1 and TRBJ2-1 for the parts outside the CDR3, the full variable domain is KAGVTQTPRYLIKTRGQQVTLSCSPISGHRSVSWYQQTPGQGLQFLFEYFSETQRNKGNFPGRFSGRQFSNSRSEMNVSTLELGDSALYLCASSLAMAGGGHEQFFGPGTRLTVL.